Listed below are T cell receptor beta chains from one sample, sequenced in a study of cytomegalovirus exposure and HLA in healthy donors. Clones were sequenced by immunoSEQ multiplex PCR, and TCRdb holds only the in-frame ones, with some missing. The sample has approximately 190,000 clones, roughly 74% seen once; the top ten hold 1.5% to 2%. The sequenced material came from PBMCs. These receptors were taken from a woman aged 25 to 39 in good health and CMV-seronegative. Each CDR3 is given with its conserved first and last residue. The D gene is left open where the match is weak. Size tells how often a clone was seen (once, few, many) or the class of an expanded clone, and some rows leave it out.

CDR3	DNA	J	V	size	D
CASSEDRGMTTEAFF	TGTGCCAGCAGTGAGGACAGGGGTATGACCACTGAAGCTTTCTTT	TRBJ1-1	TRBV25-1	NA	TRBD1
CASSLMRLRRGGQDTQYF	TGTGCCAGCAGCTTAATGAGGTTGAGGCGGGGGGGCCAGGATACGCAGTATTTT	TRBJ2-3	TRBV7-2	few	TRBD2
CASSLRGAGDTQYF	TGTGCCAGCAGTTTAAGGGGTGCTGGAGATACGCAGTATTTT	TRBJ2-3	TRBV28	NA	NA
CASSQEGAEAQYF	TGCGCCAGCAGCCAAGAGGGGGCAGAGGCGCAGTATTTT	TRBJ2-3	TRBV4-1	NA	NA
CASSDSPHYNSPLHF	TGTGCCAGCAGTGACTCTCCCCATTATAATTCACCCCTCCACTTT	TRBJ1-6	TRBV6-4	NA	NA
CASSQDRGIGGYTF	TGTGCCAGCAGCCAGGACAGGGGTATTGGTGGCTACACCTTC	TRBJ1-2	TRBV4-2	NA	TRBD1
CASSQMRSYNSPLHF	TGTGCCAGCAGCCAAATGCGGTCCTATAATTCACCCCTCCACTTT	TRBJ1-6	TRBV14	NA	NA
CATSRDGEMANYGYTF	TGTGCCACCAGCAGAGACGGGGAGATGGCTAACTATGGCTACACCTTC	TRBJ1-2	TRBV15	NA	NA
CASSHRDRPNEQFF	TGTGCCAGCAGCCATCGGGACAGGCCGAATGAGCAGTTCTTC	TRBJ2-1	TRBV7-6	NA	TRBD1
CASTTPGQQNYGYTF	TGTGCCAGCACCACCCCGGGACAACAAAACTATGGCTACACCTTC	TRBJ1-2	TRBV21-1	NA	NA
CASSPFWSRNENEKLFF	TGCGCCAGCAGCCCGTTTTGGTCGAGAAACGAGAATGAAAAACTGTTTTTT	TRBJ1-4	TRBV5-1	NA	NA
CASSLMAGGAYEQYF	TGTGCCAGCAGCTTAATGGCGGGGGGAGCCTACGAGCAGTACTTC	TRBJ2-7	TRBV7-3	NA	TRBD2
CASSVGAGGIYGYTF	TGTGCCAGCAGCGTAGGAGCAGGGGGAATATATGGCTACACCTTC	TRBJ1-2	TRBV9	NA	TRBD1
CASSSQQRAAGTQYF	TGCGCCAGCAGCTCGCAACAGAGAGCCGCGGGGACCCAGTACTTC	TRBJ2-5	TRBV5-1	NA	NA
CASSLDRDSYNEQFF	TGTGCCAGCAGCTTAGACAGGGACTCCTACAATGAGCAGTTCTTC	TRBJ2-1	TRBV7-8	NA	NA
CATSAGLNEQYF	TGTGCCACCAGCGCGGGTCTGAACGAGCAGTACTTC	TRBJ2-7	TRBV15	NA	NA
CASSLLTEAFF	TGTGCCAGCAGCTTGCTAACTGAAGCTTTCTTT	TRBJ1-1	TRBV7-8	once	NA
CASSVGTGDTYEQYF	TGTGCCAGCAGCGTAGGAACAGGCGATACCTACGAGCAGTACTTC	TRBJ2-7	TRBV9	NA	NA
CASSYRSSGNTIYF	TGTGCCAGCAGTTACAGGAGCTCTGGAAACACCATATATTTT	TRBJ1-3	TRBV6-6	NA	NA
CASSSRDSTYEQYF	TGTGCCAGCAGCTCCCGGGACTCGACATACGAGCAGTACTTC	TRBJ2-7	TRBV7-9	NA	NA
CASSETSGGAETQYF	TGTGCCAGCAGTGAGACTAGCGGGGGGGCAGAGACCCAGTACTTC	TRBJ2-5	TRBV6-4	NA	TRBD2
CASSHRQGGQFF	TGTGCCAGCAGCCATCGACAGGGTGGGCAGTTCTTC	TRBJ2-1	TRBV7-2	NA	TRBD1
CASSILGEGISEQYF	TGTGCCAGTAGTATACTAGGGGAAGGGATTTCCGAGCAGTACTTC	TRBJ2-7	TRBV19	few	NA
CASSPSRGGPLGYTF	TGTGCCAGTAGTCCTTCCCGTGGAGGGCCATTGGGCTACACCTTC	TRBJ1-2	TRBV19	NA	NA
CASSLVAGSQSNIQYF	TGCGCCAGCAGCTTGGTGGCGGGATCCCAATCAAACATTCAGTACTTC	TRBJ2-4	TRBV5-1	NA	NA
CASGPAVGGGETQYF	TGTGCCAGCGGGCCGGCTGTAGGGGGTGGCGAGACCCAGTACTTC	TRBJ2-5	TRBV6-4	NA	NA
CASSQARGLKQYF	TGCGCCAGCAGCCAAGCCCGAGGTCTCAAACAGTACTTC	TRBJ2-7	TRBV4-1	NA	NA
CASSEATINGYTF	TGTGCCAGCAGTGAAGCCACAATAAATGGCTACACCTTC	TRBJ1-2	TRBV6-1	NA	NA
CASSQNRGETQYF	TGTGCCAGCAGCCAGAACAGGGGAGAGACCCAGTACTTC	TRBJ2-5	TRBV5-5	NA	TRBD1
CATSVKGAGANVLTF	TGTGCCACCAGCGTTAAGGGGGCTGGGGCCAACGTCCTGACTTTC	TRBJ2-6	TRBV15	NA	NA
CSVGVDSNSPLHF	TGCAGCGTTGGAGTCGACAGTAATTCACCTCTCCACTTT	TRBJ1-6	TRBV29-1	NA	NA
CASSLRLAGDTGELFF	TGCGCCAGCAGCTTGCGTCTAGCGGGGGACACCGGGGAGCTGTTTTTT	TRBJ2-2	TRBV5-1	NA	TRBD2
CASSYEGGRGYTF	TGTGCCAGCAGTTACGAGGGGGGGCGGGGCTACACCTTC	TRBJ1-2	TRBV6-6	NA	NA
CASSIQGYNEQFF	TGTGCCAGCTCCATTCAGGGGTACAATGAGCAGTTCTTC	TRBJ2-1	TRBV7-9	NA	NA
CAKDPRDSEPYSNQPQHF	TGTGCCAAAGATCCCCGGGACAGTGAACCTTATAGCAATCAGCCCCAGCATTTT	TRBJ1-5	TRBV2	few	TRBD1
CASSLDSGGGETQYF	TGTGCCAGCAGCTTGGATTCGGGAGGCGGAGAGACCCAGTACTTC	TRBJ2-5	TRBV5-6	once	TRBD2
CASSIDDRGLSEQYF	TGTGCCAGTAGTATAGACGACAGGGGGCTAAGTGAGCAGTACTTC	TRBJ2-7	TRBV19	NA	TRBD1
CASSRTGPPNYNEQFF	TGTGCCAGCAGCCGAACAGGACCCCCTAATTACAATGAGCAGTTCTTC	TRBJ2-1	TRBV7-3	NA	NA
CASSQGYTGSTYEQYF	TGCGCCAGCAGCCAAGGTTATACCGGGTCCACCTACGAGCAGTACTTC	TRBJ2-7	TRBV4-3	NA	NA
CASSPLLVYEQFF	TGCGCCAGCAGCCCGCTACTAGTCTATGAGCAGTTCTTC	TRBJ2-1	TRBV5-1	NA	NA
CASSRSGGDGETQYF	TGTGCCAGCAGTCGGAGCGGGGGGGACGGGGAGACCCAGTACTTC	TRBJ2-5	TRBV6-1	few	TRBD2
CASRITGGGNTIYF	TGTGCCAGCAGGATAACAGGGGGTGGAAACACCATATATTTT	TRBJ1-3	TRBV6-5	NA	TRBD1
CASSGRDRDPYF	TGTGCCAGCAGTGGCCGGGACAGGGACCCTTATTTT	TRBJ2-3	TRBV27	NA	TRBD1
CASSALSGGFNEQYF	TGTGCCAGCAGCGCTCTTAGCGGGGGGTTCAACGAGCAGTACTTC	TRBJ2-7	TRBV9	few	TRBD2
CASNSRGSSTDTQYF	TGTGCCAGCAACTCCCGGGGAAGCTCCACAGATACGCAGTATTTT	TRBJ2-3	TRBV6-6	NA	NA
CASSLAGLGSQYF	TGTGCCAGCAGCTTAGCGGGGCTGGGTTCGCAGTACTTC	TRBJ2-7	TRBV7-9	NA	NA
CASRWGGRSYEQYF	TGCGCCAGCAGGTGGGGGGGGCGATCCTACGAGCAGTACTTC	TRBJ2-7	TRBV5-1	NA	NA
CASSSRTAGSYEQYF	TGTGCCAGCAGCTCTCGTACTGCCGGGTCCTACGAGCAGTACTTC	TRBJ2-7	TRBV5-5	NA	NA
CASRQQGAKGLNTEAFF	TGTGCCAGCAGACAACAGGGGGCGAAGGGCTTGAACACTGAAGCTTTCTTT	TRBJ1-1	TRBV5-6	few	TRBD1
CASSSPLQGTGELFF	TGTGCCAGCAGCTCCCCCCTACAGGGCACCGGGGAGCTGTTTTTT	TRBJ2-2	TRBV7-9	NA	NA
CASSSRVLYEQYF	TGTGCCAGCAGCTCCCGGGTCCTCTACGAGCAGTACTTC	TRBJ2-7	TRBV11-2	NA	NA
CASSVRGQGHGYTF	TGTGCCAGCAGCGTCCGGGGACAGGGGCACGGCTACACCTTC	TRBJ1-2	TRBV9	NA	TRBD1
CASDHSQGGYGYTF	TGTGCCAGCGATCACTCCCAGGGTGGTTATGGCTACACCTTC	TRBJ1-2	TRBV2	NA	NA